The 21 T cell receptor beta chains below all came from one sample that was sequenced in a study of control samples from healthy donors and cancer patients. Repertoires were generated with immunoSEQ multiplex PCR, while TCRdb's copy carries only in-frame clones and drops some. The data hold 90,000 to 100,000 clones, with about four fifths observed a single time. The material sequenced was blood. These receptors were collected from a woman aged 25 to 39 in good health.

The chain carries TRBV19 and TRBJ1-1, with D unclear. Between the trimmed V and J ends, which lost 2 bases and 6 bases, there was a span of 10 bases. The CDR3 extends over 13 amino acids. Germline CDR1 LNHDA, CDR2 SQIVND (reference sequence). The CDR3 nucleotides are TGTGCCAGTAGTATAAGCGGCAGTTCTGAAGCTTTCTTT. It is translated as CASSISGSSEAFF.

This chain connects TRBV3-1 (or the pseudogene TRBV3-2) to TRBJ2-3; 9 bases align to TRBD2. The CDR3 totals 16 residues. V shed 4 bases and J 2 bases; nucleotides not matched to a gene: 7. Germline V gene sequence: CDR1 LGHDT, CDR2 YNNKEL (reference sequence). CDR3 residues: CASSPTAGGLTDTQYF. CDR3 sequence (DNA): TGTGCCAGCAGCCCTACCGCGGGGGGGCTCACAGATACGCAGTATTTT.

The genes are TRBV27 and TRBJ1-2; 7 bases are a match to TRBD1. The CDR3 extends over 14 amino acids. The junction had 5 bases not matched to a gene; V was cut back by 4 bases and J by 3 bases. The germline V gene encodes CDR1 MNHEY and CDR2 SMNVEV (reference sequence). CDR3: CASSSRDSDYGYTF. In DNA form, the CDR3 reads TGTGCCAGCAGTTCCCGGGACAGCGACTATGGCTACACCTTC.

The chain recombines TRBV4-1 with TRBJ1-2; 10 positions match TRBD1. The germline gives CDR1 MGHRA, CDR2 YSYEKL. The CDR3 runs 15 residues. Unmatched junction bases numbered 5, after V lost 2 bases and J lost 5 bases. CDR3 region: CASSQQDRGTYGYTF. Written as DNA, the CDR3 is TGCGCCAGCAGCCAACAGGACAGGGGGACGTATGGCTACACCTTC.

CDR3: CASSQDQGAHQPQHF. The CDR3 region has the DNA TGTGCCAGCAGCCAAGATCAGGGGGCGCATCAGCCCCAGCATTTT. The chain joins TRBV4-2 to TRBJ1-5, with 8 nucleotides matching TRBD1. The CDR3 runs to 15 residues. Germline values: CDR1 LGHNA, CDR2 YNFKEQ. V gave up 0 bases and J gave up 5 bases; unmatched junction bases: 3.

The chain employs TRBV12-5 and TRBJ1-6, with D uncertain. The CDR3 loop spans 14 amino acids. CDR1 is LGHNT and CDR2 is FRNRAP in the germline V gene. Deletions cut 5 bases from V and 6 bases from J, with 11 bases between. CDR3 region: CASGPSAVNSPLHF. The CDR3 DNA follows: TGTGCTAGTGGTCCTAGTGCTGTTAATTCACCCCTCCACTTT.

This chain links TRBV5-1 with TRBJ2-4; 10 bases are a match to TRBD2. Germline assignment: CDR1 SGHRS and CDR2 YFSETQ. V shed 4 bases, J shed 9 bases, and the junction held 10 bases outside the gene matches. The CDR3 spans 15 residues. CDR3 coding DNA: TGCGCCAGCAGCGTGGACGGGACTAGCGTGCCCATTCAGTACTTC. Protein sequence: CASSVDGTSVPIQYF.

The rearrangement links TRBV24-1 to TRBJ1-2; D not resolved. V gave up 3 bases and J gave up 6 bases, with 13 bases separating them. From germline, CDR1 is KGHDR and CDR2 SFDVKD. The CDR3 is 14 amino acids. CDR3 sequence reads: CATSDPSDKDGYTF. DNA for the CDR3: TGTGCCACCAGTGATCCCTCAGATAAAGATGGCTACACCTTC.

V usage is TRBV6-2 or TRBV6-3 and J usage is TRBJ1-5; TRBD1 matches at 8 bases. The germline gives CDR1 MNHEY, CDR2 SVGEGT. With 6 bases clipped from V and 4 bases from J, the junction kept 11 bases outside the gene matches. The CDR3 length is 16 residues. CDR3 region: CASSPQGGSSNQPQHF. In DNA form, the CDR3 reads TGTGCCAGCAGCCCACAGGGGGGCTCGAGTAATCAGCCCCAGCATTTT.

V gene TRBV7-9 combines with J gene TRBJ1-4; tentative D call: TRBD1 (6 bases). Germline assignment: CDR1 SEHNR and CDR2 FQNEAQ (reference sequence). The CDR3 runs to 15 residues. With 5 bases removed from V and 8 bases from J, the gap between germline ends came to 18 bases. The DNA for the CDR3 is TGTGCCAGCAGCCCTCCCGGGGGGCGTCCGGAAAAACTGTTTTTT. Amino acid sequence: CASSPPGGRPEKLFF.

The V gene is TRBV7-6, the J gene TRBJ2-1; D possibly corresponds to TRBD2 (7 bases). Germline-derived CDR1 and CDR2 are SGHVS and FNYEAQ. This CDR3 region has 16 residues. V gave up 4 bases and J gave up 4 bases, with 17 bases separating them. CDR3 in DNA: TGTGCCAGCAGCTCCCGCGGGGGCCTAACTTACAATGAGCAGTTCTTC. Translation gives CASSSRGGLTYNEQFF.

The chain recombines TRBV18 with TRBJ2-5; D is undetermined. Germline V gene sequence: CDR1 KGHSH, CDR2 LQKENI. The CDR3 is 14 amino acids. V lost 0 bases and J 2 bases, leaving 7 bases between the germline ends. The CDR3 DNA is TGTGCCAGCTCACCACCGTCGCTTCAAGAGACCCAGTACTTC. Protein product: CASSPPSLQETQYF. Filled out from reference TRBV18 and TRBJ2-5, the complete variable domain reads NAGVMQNPRHLVRRRGQEARLRCSPMKGHSHVYWYRQLPEEGLKFMVYLQKENIIDESGMPKERFSAEFPKEGPSILRIQQVVRGDSAAYFCASSPPSLQETQYFGPGTRLLVL.

This clone has just one count. V gene TRBV30 combines with J gene TRBJ1-2; TRBD1 matches at 7 bases. The germline CDR1 and CDR2 sequences are GTSNPN and SVGIG (reference sequence). This CDR3 region has 12 residues. Trimming cost V 8 bases and J 3 bases; bases outside gene matches: 6. CDR3 in DNA: TGTGCCAGAGGCAGGGGGGACTATGGCTACACCTTC. Its translation: CARGRGDYGYTF.

V usage is TRBV15 and J usage is TRBJ2-7; tentative D call: TRBD2 (6 bases). This CDR3 is 13 amino acids long. Germline CDR1 is LNHNV and CDR2 is YYDKDF (reference sequence). V was clipped by 4 bases and J by 7 bases, with 14 bases between them. DNA of the CDR3: TGTGCCACCAGCACTGGGGTGGGACTTGAGCAGTACTTC. It is translated as CATSTGVGLEQYF.

The chain carries TRBV10-1 and TRBJ2-3; TRBD1 is a possible D gene (6 bases). The length of the CDR3 is 12 residues. Germline CDR1 reads WNHNN; CDR2 reads SYGVQD (reference sequence). Trimming left V 4 bases short and J 14 bases short, with 16 bases between. The CDR3 reads CASSGGGGLLYF. CDR3 sequence (DNA): TGCGCCAGCAGTGGTGGGGGCGGACTTCTGTATTTT.

V and J are TRBV7-9 and TRBJ1-2, with 9 positions matching TRBD1. The CDR3 loop spans 15 amino acids. Germline V gives CDR1 SEHNR, CDR2 FQNEAQ (reference sequence). The J segment lost 2 bases and the V segment lost 5 bases, leaving 6 bases of the junction unmatched. The CDR3 coding sequence is TGTGCCAGCAGCCCCTCAGGACAGGGGAACTATGGCTACACCTTC. This translates into CASSPSGQGNYGYTF. Full variable domain (remainder filled in from reference TRBV7-9 and TRBJ1-2): DTGVSQNPRHKITKRGQNVTFRCDPISEHNRLYWYRQTLGQGPEFLTYFQNEAQLEKSRLLSDRFSAERPKGSFSTLEIQRTEQGDSAMYLCASSPSGQGNYGYTFGSGTRLTVV.

The rearrangement joins TRBV11-2 to TRBJ2-3, with D unresolved. Germline V gene sequence: CDR1 SGHAT, CDR2 FQNNGV. The CDR3 loop spans 12 amino acids. The V and J ends lost 6 bases and 4 bases respectively, with 8 bases between them. The CDR3 sequence is CASRNGPDTQYF. The DNA of the CDR3 is TGTGCCAGCAGGAACGGGCCAGATACGCAGTATTTT.

J is TRBJ2-7 and V is TRBV30; possibly TRBD2 for D (5 bases). The CDR3 totals 14 residues. V was clipped by 0 bases and J by 7 bases, with 16 bases between them. Germline CDR1 and CDR2: GTSNPN and SVGIG (reference sequence). The CDR3 reads CAWSVGYRGGEQYF. The CDR3 DNA reads TGTGCCTGGAGTGTAGGGTATCGGGGTGGGGAGCAGTACTTC.

J is TRBJ1-3 and V is TRBV19; D may be TRBD1 (5 bases). Germline V lookup: CDR1 LNHDA, CDR2 SQIVND (reference sequence). The V gene lost 6 bases and the J gene lost 4 bases, with 10 bases spanning the gap. The CDR3 extends over 13 amino acids. This CDR3 is CASSAGPGNTIYF. CDR3 bases: TGTGCCAGTAGCGCGGGGCCAGGAAACACCATATATTTT.

This chain connects TRBV3-1 (or the pseudogene TRBV3-2) to TRBJ1-1; the D is unclear. The germline V and J ends were trimmed by 5 bases and 13 bases, with 11 bases remaining between them. The germline CDR1 and CDR2 sequences are LGHDT and YNNKEL (reference sequence). There are 10 residues in the CDR3. CDR3 in amino acids: CASSDVGFFF. The CDR3 coding sequence is TGTGCCAGCAGCGACGTCGGCTTTTTCTTT.

This clone appeared once. The chain combines TRBV18 with TRBJ2-7; 7 nucleotides match TRBD1. Losses at the gene ends were 6 bases for V and 4 bases for J; bases not matched to a gene: 6. The CDR3 runs 13 residues. CDR1 is KGHSH and CDR2 is LQKENI in the germline V gene. The CDR3 coding sequence is TGTGCCAGCTCTGCCGGGACAGATTACGAGCAGTACTTC. It translates to CASSAGTDYEQYF.